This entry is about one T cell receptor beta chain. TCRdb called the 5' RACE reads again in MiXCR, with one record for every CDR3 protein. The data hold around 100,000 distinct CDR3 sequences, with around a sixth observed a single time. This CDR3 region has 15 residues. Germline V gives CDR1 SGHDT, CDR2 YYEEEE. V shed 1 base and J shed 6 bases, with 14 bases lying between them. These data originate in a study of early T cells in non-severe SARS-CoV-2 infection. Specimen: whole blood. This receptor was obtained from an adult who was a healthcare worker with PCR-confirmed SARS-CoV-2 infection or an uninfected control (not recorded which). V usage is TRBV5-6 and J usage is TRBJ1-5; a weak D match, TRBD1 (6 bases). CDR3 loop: CASSLYPGASQPQHF. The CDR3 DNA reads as TGTGCCAGCAGCTTGTACCCGGGGGCGAGTCAGCCCCAGCATTTT. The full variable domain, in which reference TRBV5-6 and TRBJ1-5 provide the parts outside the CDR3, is DAGVTQSPTHLIKTRGQQVTLRCSPKSGHDTVSWYQQALGQGPQFIFQYYEEEERQRGNFPDRFSGHQFPNYSSELNVNALLLGDSALYLCASSLYPGASQPQHFGDGTRLSIL.